A single sample gave rise to the 16 T cell receptor beta chains below, sequenced in a study of radiotherapy plus CTLA-4 blockade in lung cancer (dated by TCRdb to the late 2010s). Library creation used the immunoSEQ multiplex PCR assay. TCRdb mirrors the immuneACCESS table, restricted to in-frame sequences. Some clones are absent from its copies; in checked studies, under half trace to an unresolved V gene, and the reason for the others is unknown. The sample has 50,000 to 65,000 clones on record, 70% to 85% of them singletons. Around a sixth of the sample belongs to the ten largest clones. The sample here was peripheral blood, taken from a patient treated with radiotherapy plus ipilimumab. All receptors derive from a human donor with non-small cell lung cancer who had a complete response to radiotherapy plus ipilimumab.

This clone showed up just a few times. This sequence joins TRBV7-2 and TRBJ2-4; possibly TRBD1 for D (5 bases). The CDR3 spans 16 residues. Germline values: CDR1 SGHTA, CDR2 FQGNSA. V gave up 1 base and J gave up 0 bases, with 10 bases separating them. The chain's CDR3 is CASSLGQGLAKNIQYF. The CDR3 DNA sequence: TGTGCCAGCAGCTTAGGTCAGGGTCTAGCCAAAAACATTCAGTACTTC.

The table lists this clone with a few counts. The rearrangement uses TRBV19 and TRBJ1-5; D is uncertain. The germline CDR1 and CDR2 sequences are LNHDA and SQIVND (reference sequence). The CDR3 length is 14 residues. Trimming left V 3 bases short and J 6 bases short, with 12 bases between. This CDR3 is CASSITASGQPQHF. The CDR3 nucleotides read TGTGCCAGTAGTATCACGGCGTCAGGTCAGCCCCAGCATTTT.

This clone was observed a single time. This rearrangement joins TRBV5-6 to TRBJ1-2; 11 bases align to TRBD1. With 3 bases clipped from V and 4 bases from J, the junction kept 11 bases outside the gene matches. CDR1 and CDR2 (germline): SGHDT, YYEEEE. The CDR3 is 17 amino acids. For the CDR3, the DNA is TGTGCCAGCAGCTCTAGGACAGGGGGCTGGGTCCCCTATGGCTACACCTTC. This codes for CASSSRTGGWVPYGYTF.

V and J are TRBV19 and TRBJ1-5; no reliable D call. Trimming stripped 6 bases from V and 1 base from J, with 4 bases between. This CDR3 contains 12 residues. Germline CDR1 is LNHDA and CDR2 is SQIVND (reference sequence). In nucleotides, the CDR3 is TGTGCCAGTAGGGCAAGCAATCAGCCCCAGCATTTT. Its translation: CASRASNQPQHF.

The V call is TRBV5-1, the J call TRBJ2-5; 10 bases match TRBD2. The length of the CDR3 is 17 residues. With 4 bases clipped from V and 5 bases from J, the junction kept 14 bases outside the gene matches. Germline V lookup: CDR1 SGHRS, CDR2 YFSETQ. CDR3 amino acids: CASSLGGSGGRVETQYF. In DNA form, the CDR3 reads TGCGCCAGCAGCCTCGGTGGTAGCGGGGGGCGAGTGGAGACCCAGTACTTC. Looking up the rest from reference TRBV5-1 and TRBJ2-5 gives the full variable domain: KAGVTQTPRYLIKTRGQQVTLSCSPISGHRSVSWYQQTPGQGLQFLFEYFSETQRNKGNFPGRFSGRQFSNSRSEMNVSTLELGDSALYLCASSLGGSGGRVETQYFGPGTRLLVL.

The chain uses TRBV6-5 and TRBJ2-1, with TRBD2 identical over 7 bases. The V gene's germline CDR1 is MNHEY and CDR2 SVGAGI. The CDR3 length is 15 residues. The V gene end was trimmed by 4 bases and the J gene end by 0 bases; junction bases not matched to a gene: 3. Here the CDR3 DNA reads TGTGCCAGCAGTTGGGGGGGAGGCTCCTACAATGAGCAGTTCTTC. It specifies CASSWGGGSYNEQFF.

This chain connects TRBV30 to TRBJ1-3; the D is unclear. Trimming cost V 0 bases and J 2 bases, with 14 bases left between them. This CDR3 is 16 amino acids long. Germline loops: CDR1 GTSNPN, CDR2 SVGIG (reference sequence). The CDR3 is CAWSVLLGQAGNTIYF. In DNA form, the CDR3 reads TGTGCCTGGAGTGTGTTACTTGGCCAGGCTGGAAACACCATATATTTT.

This clone appeared a few times. The CDR3 reads CASSIGQDNEKLFF. Written as DNA, the CDR3 is TGTGCCAGCAGTATCGGACAGGATAATGAAAAACTGTTTTTT. The chain joins TRBV28 to TRBJ1-4, with 7 bases matching TRBD1. From germline, CDR1 is MDHEN and CDR2 SYDVKM. V shed 5 bases and J 4 bases; nucleotides not matched to a gene: 4. The CDR3 covers 14 residues. Looking up the rest from reference TRBV28 and TRBJ1-4 gives the full variable domain: DVKVTQSSRYLVKRTGEKVFLECVQDMDHENMFWYRQDPGLGLRLIYFSYDVKMKEKGDIPEGYSVSREKKERFSLILESASTNQTSMYLCASSIGQDNEKLFFGSGTQLSVL.

There are a few counts of this clone. V and J are TRBV9 and TRBJ1-5; TRBD1 matches at 9 bases. The CDR3 has 13 residues. The germline V gene encodes CDR1 SGDLS and CDR2 YYNGEE. The V and J ends lost 8 bases and 7 bases, in that order; junction bases with no gene match: 7. The CDR3 here is CASPKQGAQPQHF. The CDR3 bases are TGTGCCAGTCCTAAACAGGGGGCCCAGCCCCAGCATTTT.

V is TRBV28 and J is TRBJ1-2; D not resolved. Germline CDR1 and CDR2: MDHEN and SYDVKM. This CDR3 spans 11 amino acids. Trimming took 7 bases from V and 5 from J, leaving 8 bases between them. CDR3 amino acids: CASKHPYGYTF. CDR3 DNA: TGTGCCAGCAAGCACCCATATGGCTACACCTTC.

The CDR3: CASSLTNSPLHF. As DNA, the CDR3 is TGTGCCAGCAGCTTAACAAATTCACCCCTCCACTTT. The gene calls are TRBV7-2 and TRBJ1-6, with D hard to call. This CDR3 has 12 residues. Germline assignment: CDR1 SGHTA and CDR2 FQGNSA. V lost 2 bases and J lost 7, with 3 bases in between.

The J gene is TRBJ1-4, the V gene TRBV30; no clear D. Trimming stripped 2 bases from V and 8 bases from J, with 12 bases between. Per the germline V gene, CDR1 is GTSNPN and CDR2 is SVGIG (reference sequence). There are 13 residues in the CDR3. The CDR3, as DNA: TGTGCCTGGAGTCCCCGTTGGGAGGAAAAACTGTTTTTT. As protein: CAWSPRWEEKLFF.

This chain links TRBV6-6 with TRBJ1-2, with TRBD1 identical over 7 bases. After removal of 2 bases from V and 0 bases from J, the junction contained 6 bases not matched to a gene. From germline, CDR1 is MNHNY and CDR2 SVGAGI (reference sequence). This CDR3 spans 16 amino acids. The CDR3 nucleotides are TGTGCCAGCAGTTACCTGACGGGACAGTCTAACTATGGCTACACCTTC. The encoded protein is CASSYLTGQSNYGYTF.

This chain links TRBV28 with TRBJ1-2; D possibly corresponds to TRBD1 (5 bases). V lost 3 bases to trimming and J lost 6 bases, with 11 bases between them. The CDR3 contains 13 residues. Germline CDR1 is MDHEN and CDR2 is SYDVKM. CDR3 in DNA: TGTGCCAGCAGTTTCTCCAGGGCGGATGGCTACACCTTC. It yields the protein CASSFSRADGYTF.

The chain employs TRBV19 and TRBJ1-1, with 7 positions matching TRBD1. V trimming: 10 bases; J trimming: 0 bases; junction bases outside the gene matches: 8. The CDR3 has 14 amino acids. Germline loops: CDR1 LNHDA, CDR2 SQIVND (reference sequence). CDR3 bases: TGTGCCACAGCCCCGGGACAGTTGAACACTGAAGCTTTCTTT. Amino acid sequence: CATAPGQLNTEAFF.

This clone came up a few times. The chain combines TRBV2 with TRBJ2-7; the match to TRBD2 covers 8 bases. Per germline, CDR1 SNHLY and CDR2 FYNNEI. V trimming: 3 bases; J trimming: 0 bases; junction bases outside the gene matches: 1. The CDR3 is 14 residues long. The CDR3 DNA follows: TGTGCCAGCAGTGAGACTAGCGCCTCCTACGAGCAGTACGTC. This translates into CASSETSASYEQYV.